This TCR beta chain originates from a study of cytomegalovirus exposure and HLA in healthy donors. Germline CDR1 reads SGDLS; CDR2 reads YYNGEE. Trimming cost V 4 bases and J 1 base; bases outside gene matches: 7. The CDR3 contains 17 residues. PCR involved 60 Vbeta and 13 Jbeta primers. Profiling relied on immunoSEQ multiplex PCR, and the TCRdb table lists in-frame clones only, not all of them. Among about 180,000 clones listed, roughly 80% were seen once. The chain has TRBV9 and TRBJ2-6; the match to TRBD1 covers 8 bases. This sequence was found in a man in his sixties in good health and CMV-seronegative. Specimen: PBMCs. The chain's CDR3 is CASSPDRGGSGANVLTF. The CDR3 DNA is TGTGCCAGCAGCCCCGACAGGGGAGGTTCTGGGGCCAACGTCCTGACTTTC.